A selection of T cell receptor beta chains follows, all from one sample in a study of T cell changes during pregnancy in multiple sclerosis. Using immunoSEQ multiplex PCR, the repertoire was profiled, and TCRdb retains in-frame clones only, with some absent. The data show 50,000 to 65,000 clones, roughly 91% seen once. Sequenced here: peripheral blood, sampled in the second trimester of pregnancy. These TCRs come from a female donor with multiple sclerosis, enrolled in a pregnancy study. CDR3s include the opening cysteine and the closing phenylalanine or tryptophan. The D gene is left open where the match is weak. The size of a clone is reported for some rows only, either as once, few or many, or as a class for expanded clones.

clone size	V gene	CDR3 length	D gene	J gene	CDR3 protein	CDR3 DNA
-	TRBV5-8	15	TRBD1	TRBJ1-6	CASSRGQGRNSPLHF	TGTGCCAGCAGTCGCGGACAGGGTAGGAATTCACCCCTCCACTTT
-	TRBV28	14	TRBD1	TRBJ1-4	CVTRGTGGDEKLFF	TGTGTCACCCGTGGGACAGGGGGCGATGAAAAACTGTTTTTT
-	TRBV6-1	16	TRBD2	TRBJ2-1	CASSEASGGAYNEQFF	TGTGCCAGCAGTGAAGCTAGCGGGGGGGCCTACAATGAGCAGTTCTTC
-	TRBV30	14	TRBD2	TRBJ2-1	CAWSRAGGPYEQFF	TGTGCCTGGAGTCGTGCGGGGGGGCCCTATGAGCAGTTCTTC
-	TRBV5-4	15	-	TRBJ1-1	CASTLGGTAHTEAFF	TGTGCCAGCACCCTGGGAGGGACCGCTCACACTGAAGCTTTCTTT
-	TRBV28	13	-	TRBJ2-5	CASSLGSQETQYF	TGTGCCAGCAGTTTAGGTAGTCAAGAGACCCAGTACTTC
-	TRBV7-2	16	TRBD2	TRBJ2-3	CASSPSWRGETDTQYF	TGTGCCAGCAGCCCCTCCTGGCGGGGGGAGACAGATACGCAGTATTTT
few	TRBV9	15	TRBD1	TRBJ2-5	CASSSGQGQGETQYF	TGTGCCAGCAGCTCGGGACAGGGCCAGGGAGAGACCCAGTACTTC
-	TRBV27	12	-	TRBJ2-7	CASGIPRGEQYF	TGTGCCAGCGGGATCCCCCGGGGCGAGCAGTACTTC
-	TRBV5-1	15	TRBD2	TRBJ2-7	CASSIGLAGLYEQYF	TGCGCCAGCAGCATTGGACTAGCGGGATTATACGAGCAGTACTTC
-	TRBV30	14	-	TRBJ2-5	CAWSPTPQGETQYF	TGTGCCTGGAGTCCAACCCCGCAGGGGGAGACCCAGTACTTC
-	TRBV2	14	-	TRBJ2-3	CASSPTSLADTQYF	TGTGCCAGCAGCCCAACTAGCTTGGCAGATACGCAGTATTTT
-	TRBV1	16	-	TRBJ1-3	CTSSPTPLIAGNTIYF	TGCACCAGCAGCCCGACTCCCCTTATAGCTGGAAACACCATATATTTT
-	TRBV7-2	16	-	TRBJ1-2	CASSLSPPRGGYGYTF	TGTGCCAGCAGTCTCTCTCCCCCCAGAGGAGGCTATGGCTACACCTTC
once	TRBV5-6	14	-	TRBJ1-2	CASSSPKAVDGYTF	TGTGCCAGCAGCTCGCCTAAGGCGGTGGATGGCTACACCTTC
-	TRBV10-3	16	-	TRBJ1-5	CAISESAGIGNQPQHF	TGTGCCATCAGTGAGTCGGCAGGGATAGGTAATCAGCCCCAGCATTTT
once	TRBV30	13	-	TRBJ2-7	CAWGRAGTYEQYF	TGTGCCTGGGGACGCGCGGGCACCTACGAGCAGTACTTC
once	TRBV7-2	16	TRBD1	TRBJ2-7	CASSPQGVLRSGEQYF	TGTGCCAGCAGTCCACAGGGGGTATTAAGATCGGGCGAGCAGTACTTC
-	TRBV10-3	15	-	TRBJ1-3	CAISNRVRAGDTIYF	TGTGCCATCAGCAACAGGGTCCGGGCGGGAGACACCATATATTTT
-	TRBV4-1	16	-	TRBJ1-2	CASSQASTSGLNGYTF	TGCGCCAGCAGCCAAGCATCAACCTCAGGGCTTAATGGCTACACCTTC
-	TRBV5-1	15	-	TRBJ1-2	CASSLGERSIYGYTF	TGCGCCAGCAGCTTGGGGGAGAGGTCCATCTATGGCTACACCTTC
-	TRBV7-9	14	TRBD2	TRBJ2-3	CASSFGTSGNTQYF	TGTGCCAGCAGCTTCGGGACTAGTGGTAATACGCAGTATTTT